A selection of T cell receptor beta chains follows, all from one sample in a study of human T cells and chemical hapten exposure. TCRdb ran MiXCR on the RACE reads and lists one entry per CDR3 protein. The sample gives over 70,000 distinct CDR3 sequences, around 9.9% of which show up once; around 1.1% is in the top ten. This specimen was whole blood, taken in connection with sensitization to the hapten diphenylcyclopropenone (DPC). These TCRs come from a woman younger than 45 with alopecia areata. Some clones in this sample may be carry-over from other donors' samples. Each CDR3 is given with its conserved first and last residue. Each record gives: CDR3 DNA, CDR3 protein, clone size, J gene, D gene, V gene. D genes are given only for firm matches. The size entry is marked missing in some rows and otherwise reads once, few, many or a size class.

TGTGCCAGCAGTGACTCGAGGGGCGCCCCCGGGGAGCTGTTTTTT | CASSDSRGAPGELFF | . | TRBJ2-2 | . | TRBV6-4
TGTGCCAGCAGATCGGGGCCCCTGGAGACCCAGTACTTC | CASRSGPLETQYF | . | TRBJ2-5 | . | TRBV12-3/TRBV12-4
TGTGCCAGCCAGATATCAGGGATATCCACAGATACGCAGTATTTT | CASQISGISTDTQYF | many | TRBJ2-3 | . | TRBV2
TGTGCCAGCAGCGATATGGGATCCATGAACACTGAAGCTTTCTTT | CASSDMGSMNTEAFF | many | TRBJ1-1 | . | TRBV7-9
TGCAGTGCTAGTACGATAGGGGGCAGTACTAACTATGGCTACACCTTC | CSASTIGGSTNYGYTF | . | TRBJ1-2 | TRBD1 | TRBV20-1
TGTGCCAGCAGCCAATCGTTGGATGGACAGGGTGTAGAAGATGAGCAGTTCTTC | CASSQSLDGQGVEDEQFF | . | TRBJ2-1 | TRBD1 | TRBV14
TGTGCCAGCAGTTTTTCCAGGAATCTTCCAAATGAGCAGTTCTTC | CASSFSRNLPNEQFF | many | TRBJ2-1 | . | TRBV28
TGTGCCTGGAGTGTATCACCGGCGAACTTAAATGAAAAACTGTTTTTT | CAWSVSPANLNEKLFF | . | TRBJ1-4 | . | TRBV30
TGTGCCAGCAGTTACTGGGGGACCCGCCAAGAGACCCAGTACTTC | CASSYWGTRQETQYF | many | TRBJ2-5 | . | TRBV6-2/TRBV6-3
TGTGCCAGCAGTTACTCTGCGACAGGGCGGGCTTTCTTT | CASSYSATGRAFF | many | TRBJ1-1 | TRBD1 | TRBV6-5
TGTGCCACCAGCAGAGATAGGGGGGGACCCCATGAAAAACTGTTTTTT | CATSRDRGGPHEKLFF | . | TRBJ1-4 | . | TRBV15
TGTGCCAGCAGCCCGGGGGGGTCTGGGACCCAGCATTTT | CASSPGGSGTQHF | few | TRBJ1-5 | . | TRBV11-2
TGCAGCGTTCAAGGACCGAGGAACACCGGGGAGCTGTTTTTT | CSVQGPRNTGELFF | many | TRBJ2-2 | . | TRBV29-1
TGTGCCAGCAGTATTGGGACAGGGGATGGCTACACCTTC | CASSIGTGDGYTF | many | TRBJ1-2 | TRBD1 | TRBV11-2
TGTGCCAGCAGCCAAGAGAGGGGACATGGCTACACCTTC | CASSQERGHGYTF | few | TRBJ1-2 | . | TRBV14
TGTGCCAGCAGCCAAGAAAAATGGCAGAACCAAGAGACCCAGTACTTC | CASSQEKWQNQETQYF | few | TRBJ2-5 | . | TRBV3-1
TGCAGTGCATCTCCGGCGGACAGGGGAAATTCACCCCTCCACTTT | CSASPADRGNSPLHF | many | TRBJ1-6 | TRBD1 | TRBV20-1
TGCAGTGCCCCCACCGGGGCCCACTACGAGCAGTACTTC | CSAPTGAHYEQYF | many | TRBJ2-7 | . | TRBV20-1
TGTGCCAGCAGCACAGGAGGCTATAATTCACCCCTCCACTTT | CASSTGGYNSPLHF | . | TRBJ1-6 | . | TRBV28
TGTGCCAGCAGCCTAGCGGGGGGGCAGTTAAGTGAGCAGTTCTTC | CASSLAGGQLSEQFF | few | TRBJ2-1 | TRBD2 | TRBV14
TGTGCCAGCAGTTTCCCGGGACATTCCTACGAGCAGTACTTC | CASSFPGHSYEQYF | . | TRBJ2-7 | . | TRBV28
TGTGCCAGCACGCGGCAGGTTAACGCGAACACCGGGGAGCTGTTTTTT | CASTRQVNANTGELFF | many | TRBJ2-2 | . | TRBV6-2/TRBV6-3
TGCGCCAGCAGCACGACAGGCGATTACTATGGCTACACCTTC | CASSTTGDYYGYTF | many | TRBJ1-2 | . | TRBV5-1
TGTGCCAGCATCAGGACAGGGGGCCTGAACACTGAAGCTTTCTTT | CASIRTGGLNTEAFF | . | TRBJ1-1 | TRBD1 | TRBV6-5
TGTGCCAGCATCCTCCCGCAGGGCGGCAACTATGGCTACACCTTC | CASILPQGGNYGYTF | few | TRBJ1-2 | . | TRBV6-6